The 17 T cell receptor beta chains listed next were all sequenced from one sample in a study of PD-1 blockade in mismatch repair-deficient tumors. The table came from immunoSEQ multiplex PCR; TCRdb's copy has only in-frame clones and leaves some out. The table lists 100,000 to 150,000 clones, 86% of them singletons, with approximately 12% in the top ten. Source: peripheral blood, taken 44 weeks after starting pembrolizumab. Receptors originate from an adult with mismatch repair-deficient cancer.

The chain's CDR3 is CASSYTGEQYF. The CDR3 DNA reads TGTGCCAGCAGTTACACGGGAGAGCAGTACTTC. V usage is TRBV6-1 and J usage is TRBJ2-7, with D possibly being TRBD2 (5 bases). V shed 5 bases and J shed 7 bases, with 9 bases lying between them. The CDR3 is made up of 11 amino acids. Germline assignment: CDR1 MNHNS and CDR2 SASEGT.

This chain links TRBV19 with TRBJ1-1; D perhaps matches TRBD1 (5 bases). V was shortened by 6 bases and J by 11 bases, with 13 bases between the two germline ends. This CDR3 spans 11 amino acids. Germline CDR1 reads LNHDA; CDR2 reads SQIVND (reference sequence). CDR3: CASRSVGAAFF. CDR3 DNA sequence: TGTGCCAGTAGGAGTGTCGGGGCGGCTTTCTTT.

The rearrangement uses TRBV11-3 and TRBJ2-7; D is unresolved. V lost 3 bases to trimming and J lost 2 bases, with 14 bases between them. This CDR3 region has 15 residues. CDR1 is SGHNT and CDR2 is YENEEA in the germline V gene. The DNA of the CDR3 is TGTGCCAGCAGCTTTGGTCCTAAGGCCCCCTACGAGCAGTACTTC. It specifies CASSFGPKAPYEQYF.

The CDR3 here is CASSLAEGTEAFF. CDR3 nucleotide sequence: TGTGCCAGCAGCTTAGCGGAGGGCACTGAAGCTTTCTTT. The chain recombines TRBV11-3 with TRBJ1-1; no definite D call. CDR3 size: 13 residues. V lost 1 base and J lost 4, with 7 bases in between. The germline V gene encodes CDR1 SGHNT and CDR2 YENEEA. Combining the CDR3 with reference TRBV11-3 and TRBJ1-1 gives the whole variable domain EAGVVQSPRYKIIEKKQPVAFWCNPISGHNTLYWYLQNLGQGPELLIRYENEEAVDDSQLPKDRFSAERLKGVDSTLKIQPAELGDSAVYLCASSLAEGTEAFFGQGTRLTVV.

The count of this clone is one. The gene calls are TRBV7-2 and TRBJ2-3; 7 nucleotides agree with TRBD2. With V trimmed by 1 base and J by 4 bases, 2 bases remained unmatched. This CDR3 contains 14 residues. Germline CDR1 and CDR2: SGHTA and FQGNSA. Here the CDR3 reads CASSLVGGADTQYF. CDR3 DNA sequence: TGTGCCAGCAGCTTAGTTGGGGGGGCAGATACGCAGTATTTT.

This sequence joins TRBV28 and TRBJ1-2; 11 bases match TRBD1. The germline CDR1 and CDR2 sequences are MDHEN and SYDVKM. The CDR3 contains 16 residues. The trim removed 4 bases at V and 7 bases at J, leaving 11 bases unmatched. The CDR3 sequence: CASSSPGQGAQGGYTF. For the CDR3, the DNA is TGTGCCAGCAGTTCCCCCGGACAGGGGGCGCAGGGTGGCTACACCTTC.

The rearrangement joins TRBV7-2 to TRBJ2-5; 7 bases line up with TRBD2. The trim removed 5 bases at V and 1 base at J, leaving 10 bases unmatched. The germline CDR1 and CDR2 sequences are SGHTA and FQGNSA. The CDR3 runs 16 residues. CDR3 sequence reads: CASSLVVGGGQETQYF. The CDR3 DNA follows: TGTGCCAGCAGCCTCGTTGTGGGGGGGGGCCAAGAGACCCAGTACTTC. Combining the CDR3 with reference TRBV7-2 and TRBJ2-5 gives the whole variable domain GAGVSQSPSNKVTEKGKDVELRCDPISGHTALYWYRQSLGQGLEFLIYFQGNSAPDKSGLPSDRFSAERTGGSVSTLTIQRTQQEDSAVYLCASSLVVGGGQETQYFGPGTRLLVL.

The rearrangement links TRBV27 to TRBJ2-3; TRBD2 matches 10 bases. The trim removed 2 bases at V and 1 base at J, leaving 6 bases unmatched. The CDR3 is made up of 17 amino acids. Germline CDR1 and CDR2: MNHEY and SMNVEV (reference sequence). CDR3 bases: TGTGCCAGCAGTTTACCAACCACTAGCGGGGGCACAGATACGCAGTATTTT. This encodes CASSLPTTSGGTDTQYF.

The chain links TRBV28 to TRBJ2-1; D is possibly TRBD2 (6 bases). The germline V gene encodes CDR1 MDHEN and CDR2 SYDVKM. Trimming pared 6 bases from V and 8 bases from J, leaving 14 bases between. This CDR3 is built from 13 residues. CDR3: CASRAGLRDEQFF. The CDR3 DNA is TGTGCCAGCAGGGCGGGGCTCAGGGATGAGCAGTTCTTC.

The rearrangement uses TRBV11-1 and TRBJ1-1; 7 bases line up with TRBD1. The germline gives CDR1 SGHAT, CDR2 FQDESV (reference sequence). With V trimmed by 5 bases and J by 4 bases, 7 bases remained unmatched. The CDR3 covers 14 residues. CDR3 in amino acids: CASSKDRRSTEAFF. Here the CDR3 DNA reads TGTGCCAGCAGCAAGGACAGGCGGTCCACTGAAGCTTTCTTT.

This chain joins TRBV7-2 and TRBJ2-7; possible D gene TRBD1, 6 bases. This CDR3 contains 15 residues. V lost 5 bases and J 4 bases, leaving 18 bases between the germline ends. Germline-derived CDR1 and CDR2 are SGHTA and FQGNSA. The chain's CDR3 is CASSTRRQANYEQYF. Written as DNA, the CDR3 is TGTGCCAGCAGCACGCGACGACAGGCAAATTACGAGCAGTACTTC. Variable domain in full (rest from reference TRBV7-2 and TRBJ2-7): GAGVSQSPSNKVTEKGKDVELRCDPISGHTALYWYRQSLGQGLEFLIYFQGNSAPDKSGLPSDRFSAERTGGSVSTLTIQRTQQEDSAVYLCASSTRRQANYEQYFGPGTRLTVT.

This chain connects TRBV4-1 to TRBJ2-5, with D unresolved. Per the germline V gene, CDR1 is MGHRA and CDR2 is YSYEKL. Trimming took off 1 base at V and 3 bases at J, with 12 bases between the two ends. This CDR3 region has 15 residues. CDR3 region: CASSQVGLAKETQYF. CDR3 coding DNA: TGCGCCAGCAGCCAAGTTGGGTTGGCTAAAGAGACCCAGTACTTC.

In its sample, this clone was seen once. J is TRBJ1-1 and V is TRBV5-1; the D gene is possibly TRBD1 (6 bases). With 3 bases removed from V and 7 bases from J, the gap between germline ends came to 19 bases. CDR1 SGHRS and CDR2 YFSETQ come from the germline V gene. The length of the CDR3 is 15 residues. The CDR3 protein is CASSSFLQGEVEAFF. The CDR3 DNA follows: TGCGCCAGCAGCTCCTTCCTACAGGGCGAGGTTGAAGCTTTCTTT.

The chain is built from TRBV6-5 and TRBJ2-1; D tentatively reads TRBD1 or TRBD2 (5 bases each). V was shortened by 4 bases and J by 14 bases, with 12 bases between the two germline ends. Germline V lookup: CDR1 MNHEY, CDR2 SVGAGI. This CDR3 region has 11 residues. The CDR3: CASSSGTREFF. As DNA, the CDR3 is TGTGCCAGCAGTTCCGGGACCCGGGAGTTCTTC.

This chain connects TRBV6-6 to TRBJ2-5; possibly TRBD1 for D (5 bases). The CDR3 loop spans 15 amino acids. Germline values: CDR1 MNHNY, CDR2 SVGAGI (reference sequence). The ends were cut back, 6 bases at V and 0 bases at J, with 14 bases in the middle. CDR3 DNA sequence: TGTGCCAGCAGAGCAGGGCGTCGGCACCAAGAGACCCAGTACTTC. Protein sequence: CASRAGRRHQETQYF.

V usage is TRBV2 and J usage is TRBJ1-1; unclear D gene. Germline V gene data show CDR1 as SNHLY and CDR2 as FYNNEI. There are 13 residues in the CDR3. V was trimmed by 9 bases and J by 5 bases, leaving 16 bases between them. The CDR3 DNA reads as TGTGCCAGTGAGAGGCGGGGAGAGACTGAAGCTTTCTTT. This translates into CASERRGETEAFF.

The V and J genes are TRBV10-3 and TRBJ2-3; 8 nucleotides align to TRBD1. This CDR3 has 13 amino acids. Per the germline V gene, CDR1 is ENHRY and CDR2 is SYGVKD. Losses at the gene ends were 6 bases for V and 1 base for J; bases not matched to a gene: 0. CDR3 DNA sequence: TGTGCCATCAGGACAGGGGGCACAGATACGCAGTATTTT. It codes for CAIRTGGTDTQYF.